The 20 T cell receptor beta chains given below trace back to one sample, sequenced in a study of blood T cell repertoires in COVID-19. Assay used: immunoSEQ multiplex PCR; TCRdb lists only in-frame clones, some missing. The sample lists 110,000 or so clones; around 89% were seen once. The sequencing sample was made of peripheral blood. The receptors originated from a woman aged 45-60 years with acute or convalescent COVID-19.

The chain joins TRBV6-5 to TRBJ1-2; possibly TRBD1 for D (5 bases). Germline-derived CDR1 and CDR2 are MNHEY and SVGAGI. The CDR3 spans 12 residues. Trimming took off 10 bases at V and 4 bases at J, with 13 bases between the two ends. Written as DNA, the CDR3 is TGTGCCACCCTTGACAGCTTCTATGGCTACACCTTC. Translating it yields CATLDSFYGYTF.

The sample holds a few counts of this clone. The CDR3 DNA is TGTGCCAGCAGCGTCGGCAGGGTTACTGGAAACACCATATATTTT. Protein: CASSVGRVTGNTIYF. The chain carries TRBV5-6 and TRBJ1-3; TRBD1 might be the D (5 bases). There are 15 residues in the CDR3. Germline assignment: CDR1 SGHDT and CDR2 YYEEEE. V lost 4 bases and J lost 2, with 13 bases in between.

The rearrangement joins TRBV19 to TRBJ2-1, with D uncertain. The CDR3 is made up of 13 amino acids. CDR1 and CDR2 from the germline V gene are LNHDA and SQIVND (reference sequence). V was cut by 4 bases and J by 4 bases, with 8 bases left in between. The CDR3 is CASSTESYNEQFF. The CDR3 DNA reads as TGTGCCAGTAGTACGGAGAGTTACAATGAGCAGTTCTTC.

The gene calls are TRBV30 and TRBJ1-3; D remains ambiguous. The CDR3 runs to 13 residues. Germline V gene sequence: CDR1 GTSNPN, CDR2 SVGIG (reference sequence). V dropped 0 bases and J dropped 4 bases, with 7 bases sitting between them. CDR3 in amino acids: CAWSVTTGNTIYF. The CDR3, as DNA: TGTGCCTGGAGTGTAACTACAGGAAACACCATATATTTT. Full variable domain (outside the CDR3, taken from reference TRBV30 and TRBJ1-3): SQTIHQWPATLVQPVGSPLSLECTVEGTSNPNLYWYRQAAGRGLQLLFYSVGIGQISSEVPQNLSASRPQDRQFILSSKKLLLSDSGFYLCAWSVTTGNTIYFGEGSWLTVV.

This chain uses TRBV28 with TRBJ2-7; 7 bases map to TRBD2. The V gene end was trimmed by 3 bases and the J gene end by 2 bases; junction bases not matched to a gene: 4. CDR1 is MDHEN and CDR2 is SYDVKM in the germline V gene. The CDR3 consists of 14 residues. CDR3: CASSLRLAAYEQYF. The CDR3 bases are TGTGCCAGCAGTTTGAGACTAGCAGCCTACGAGCAGTACTTC.

V gene TRBV5-1 combines with J gene TRBJ2-3, with D perhaps TRBD1 (5 bases). V lost 0 bases and J 0 bases, leaving 8 bases between the germline ends. The CDR3 totals 15 residues. Germline V gene lookup returns CDR1 SGHRS and CDR2 YFSETQ. The CDR3 sequence is CASSLAPGSTDTQYF. The CDR3 coding sequence is TGCGCCAGCAGCTTGGCTCCAGGGAGCACAGATACGCAGTATTTT.

Only one count was recorded for this clone. The CDR3 DNA sequence: TGTGCCAGCTCTAGAACAGGGAAGGAGTCACCCCTCCACTTT. It is translated as CASSRTGKESPLHF. The J gene is TRBJ1-6, the V gene TRBV9, with D perhaps TRBD1 (6 bases). The CDR3 consists of 14 residues. Trimming shortened V by 7 bases and J by 10 bases, and 18 bases separated the two germline ends. Germline-derived CDR1 and CDR2 are SGDLS and YYNGEE.

The chain joins TRBV6-5 to TRBJ2-5; D is ambiguous. The CDR3 length is 13 residues. Between the trimmed V and J ends, which lost 0 bases and 5 bases, there was a span of 7 bases. The germline V gene has CDR1 MNHEY and CDR2 SVGAGI. CDR3 coding DNA: TGTGCCAGCAGTTACTCGCGGCTCGAGACCCAGTACTTC. It is translated as CASSYSRLETQYF.

The V and J genes are TRBV7-9 and TRBJ2-7; 9 bases map to TRBD1. Germline CDR1 reads SEHNR; CDR2 reads FQNEAQ (reference sequence). The CDR3 is 16 residues long. Trimming took 1 base from V and 1 from J; bases not matched to a gene: 5. DNA of the CDR3: TGTGCCAGCAGCTTAGAAGGGACAGGGAGTTCCTACGAGCAGTACTTC. Translated: CASSLEGTGSSYEQYF.

In its sample, this clone was seen once. The J gene is TRBJ1-1, the V gene TRBV7-9; D uncertain. Trimming took off 2 bases at V and 7 bases at J, with 11 bases between the two ends. The germline V gene has CDR1 SEHNR and CDR2 FQNEAQ (reference sequence). The CDR3 sequence is 13 residues long. CDR3 in DNA: TGTGCCAGCAGCTTAACCGGGTCCAATGAAGCTTTCTTT. This codes for CASSLTGSNEAFF.

The rearrangement links TRBV3-1 (or the pseudogene TRBV3-2) to TRBJ2-2; D is ambiguous. The V and J ends lost 1 base and 5 bases respectively, with 8 bases between them. The germline V gene encodes CDR1 LGHDT and CDR2 YNNKEL (reference sequence). The CDR3 is 14 amino acids. Written as DNA, the CDR3 is TGTGCCAGCAGCCAAGTCGGCGGAACCGGGGAGCTGTTTTTT. Its protein is CASSQVGGTGELFF.

In its sample, this clone was seen a few times. This chain links TRBV12-3 or TRBV12-4 with TRBJ1-1; D is uncertain. The CDR3 covers 11 residues. V lost 3 bases and J 6 bases, leaving 5 bases between the germline ends. CDR3 sequence (DNA): TGTGCCAGCAGTTTTCTCCCTGAAGCTTTCTTT. This gives the protein CASSFLPEAFF.

The chain uses TRBV30 and TRBJ1-5, with D uncertain. The CDR3 totals 10 residues. Trimming removed 6 bases from V and 6 bases from J, with 6 bases in between. In germline, CDR1 is GTSNPN, CDR2 SVGIG (reference sequence). This chain's CDR3 is CACGGQPQHF. The CDR3 nucleotides are TGTGCCTGCGGCGGTCAGCCCCAGCATTTT.

The gene calls are TRBV5-6 and TRBJ1-2; no clear D. The V end lost 3 bases, the J end lost 8 bases, and 17 bases lay between the germline ends. The germline gives CDR1 SGHDT, CDR2 YYEEEE. The CDR3 extends over 14 amino acids. CDR3 protein: CASSSDLSYSGYTF. DNA of the CDR3: TGTGCCAGCAGCTCCGACTTGTCCTACTCCGGCTACACCTTC. Full variable domain (outside the CDR3, taken from reference TRBV5-6 and TRBJ1-2): DAGVTQSPTHLIKTRGQQVTLRCSPKSGHDTVSWYQQALGQGPQFIFQYYEEEERQRGNFPDRFSGHQFPNYSSELNVNALLLGDSALYLCASSSDLSYSGYTFGSGTRLTVV.

In DNA, the CDR3 is TGTGCCAGCACCAGAAGGGGGTCCACTGAAGCTTTCTTT. Translation: CASTRRGSTEAFF. The gene calls are TRBV11-1 and TRBJ1-1, with a possible D match to TRBD1 (6 bases). The CDR3 extends over 13 amino acids. Trimming shortened V by 7 bases and J by 4 bases, and 13 bases separated the two germline ends. Germline loops: CDR1 SGHAT, CDR2 FQDESV (reference sequence).

This chain connects TRBV18 to TRBJ2-1; 9 bases align to TRBD2. This CDR3 region has 15 residues. Germline CDR1 is KGHSH and CDR2 is LQKENI. Trimming took 3 bases from V and 7 from J; bases not matched to a gene: 7. The CDR3 here is CASSPGTSRINEQFF. CDR3 coding DNA: TGTGCCAGCTCACCCGGGACTAGCAGGATAAATGAGCAGTTCTTC.

The V gene is TRBV13, the J gene TRBJ1-1, with D unclear. V lost 4 bases, J lost 2 bases, and 8 bases lay in between. This CDR3 is 13 amino acids long. Germline CDR1 and CDR2: PRHDT and FYEKMQ (reference sequence). The CDR3 here is CASSSRGNTEAFF. CDR3 DNA: TGTGCCAGCAGCTCCCGAGGTAACACTGAAGCTTTCTTT. The whole variable domain, remainder taken from reference TRBV13 and TRBJ1-1, is AAGVIQSPRHLIKEKRETATLKCYPIPRHDTVYWYQQGPGQDPQFLISFYEKMQSDKGSIPDRFSAQQFSDYHSELNMSSLELGDSALYFCASSSRGNTEAFFGQGTRLTVV.

CDR3 in DNA: TGCGCCAGCAGCTTGGCCAGGCAGGGTGATAATGAAAAACTGTTTTTT. This sequence encodes CASSLARQGDNEKLFF. This sequence joins TRBV5-1 and TRBJ1-4; a possible D gene is TRBD1 (5 bases). V lost 0 bases to trimming and J lost 4 bases, with 13 bases between them. Germline lookup yields CDR1 SGHRS and CDR2 YFSETQ. The CDR3 runs to 16 residues.

The chain carries TRBV30 and TRBJ2-1, with 14 bases fitting TRBD2. Germline V gene sequence: CDR1 GTSNPN, CDR2 SVGIG (reference sequence). The CDR3 is 15 residues long. The ends lost 2 bases at V and 12 bases at J; junction bases unmatched: 9. The CDR3 region has the DNA TGTGCCTGGAGTCCGGGACTAGCGGGAGAAACCACGCAGTTCTTC. Its protein is CAWSPGLAGETTQFF.

The chain carries TRBV15 and TRBJ2-1; D remains ambiguous. Germline assignment: CDR1 LNHNV and CDR2 YYDKDF (reference sequence). V lost 0 bases to trimming and J lost 0 bases, with 9 bases between them. The CDR3 consists of 16 residues. The CDR3 is CATSREQTSSYNEQFF. The CDR3 nucleotides are TGTGCCACCAGCAGAGAACAAACAAGCTCCTACAATGAGCAGTTCTTC.